This TCR beta chain was captured in a study of blood T cells in healthy people across ages. Trimming took off 9 bases at V and 2 bases at J, with 11 bases between the two ends. The V gene's germline CDR1 is MNHNY and CDR2 SVGAGI (reference sequence). The CDR3 totals 12 residues. Healthy Caucasians from Russia aged roughly 6 to 95 served as donors. Researchers report isolating at least 6 million PBMCs per sample. Findings and caveats of the study: Nothing was known about donor CMV status, and this possibly confounded expanded clonotype changes. Per-million-T-cell TCR beta diversity fell roughly linearly with age.

A second 7 to 11 cycle PCR used barcoded and J-beta primers. TCRdb reprocessed the 5' RACE reads via MiXCR and lists one record per CDR3 protein. The sample consists of almost 800,000 distinct CDR3 sequences, over 45% of them appearing once. This clonotype was detected a few times. Its antigen is still unknown. Sequenced material: blood. The genes are TRBV6-6 and TRBJ2-7; D is unclear. This TCR was recovered from a young man in good health. The DNA for the CDR3 is TGTGCCAGTAAAGAAAGCGCCTACGAGCAGTACTTC. It specifies CASKESAYEQYF.